The rows below give T cell receptor beta chains drawn from one sample of a study of PD-1 blockade in classical Hodgkin lymphoma. Measured with immunoSEQ multiplex PCR; TCRdb has only the in-frame clones, and not every one. The table lists roughly 40,000 clones, 85% to 90% of them singletons. The material was peripheral blood mononuclear cells (PBMCs), obtained at baseline. The receptors were sampled from a human donor with classical Hodgkin lymphoma. Both conserved end residues are part of each CDR3. A D gene is named only where the DNA matches it firmly. The size entry is marked missing in some rows and otherwise reads once, few, many or a size class.

clone size	V gene	J gene	D gene	CDR3 protein	CDR3 DNA
once	TRBV19	TRBJ1-2	-	CASSIGAGTNYGYTF	TGTGCCAGTAGTATAGGGGCAGGGACTAACTATGGCTACACCTTC
-	TRBV6-4	TRBJ2-2	-	CASSEGSGWNEELFF	TGTGCCAGCAGTGAAGGGAGTGGGTGGAACGAGGAGCTGTTTTTT
-	TRBV5-5	TRBJ2-1	TRBD2	CASSPTTSGGPNEQFF	TGTGCCAGCAGCCCGACGACTAGCGGGGGCCCAAATGAGCAGTTCTTC
-	TRBV10-3	TRBJ2-3	TRBD1	CAISEPWTGFGTDTQYF	TGTGCCATCAGTGAGCCCTGGACAGGGTTTGGCACAGATACGCAGTATTTT
medium-sized	TRBV7-9	TRBJ1-6	-	CASSLGSGLHF	TGTGCCAGCAGCTTGGGTTCTGGCCTCCACTTT
once	TRBV10-3	TRBJ2-1	-	CAISFLRDGNNEQFF	TGTGCCATCAGTTTCCTCCGGGACGGAAACAATGAGCAGTTCTTC
-	TRBV10-3	TRBJ1-6	-	CAIKGTVDNSPLHF	TGTGCCATCAAGGGGACGGTAGATAATTCACCCCTCCACTTT
-	TRBV6-5	TRBJ2-7	TRBD1	CASSSVTGREQYF	TGTGCCAGCAGTTCTGTGACAGGGCGGGAGCAGTACTTC
-	TRBV19	TRBJ1-6	-	CASSIAGVYNSPLHF	TGTGCCAGTAGTATTGCGGGAGTCTATAATTCACCCCTCCACTTT
-	TRBV10-3	TRBJ2-7	-	CAISERQSHSYEQYF	TGTGCCATCAGTGAGCGGCAGAGTCATTCCTACGAGCAGTACTTC
-	TRBV5-4	TRBJ1-2	-	CASSWPGLAGYTF	TGTGCCAGCAGCTGGCCGGGCCTGGCTGGCTACACCTTC
-	TRBV11-1	TRBJ2-3	-	CASSQGYSTDTQYF	TGTGCCAGCAGCCAGGGATATAGCACAGATACGCAGTATTTT
once	TRBV29-1	TRBJ2-1	-	CSVEQWGGGGLIEQFF	TGCAGCGTTGAGCAGTGGGGGGGCGGAGGGCTTATTGAGCAGTTCTTC
-	TRBV12-5	TRBJ2-1	TRBD1	CASGPGQGVNEQFF	TGTGCTAGTGGTCCGGGACAGGGAGTGAATGAGCAGTTCTTC
-	TRBV9	TRBJ1-2	-	CASSVYTGLRSDYGYTF	TGTGCCAGCAGCGTCTACACGGGCTTACGAAGTGACTATGGCTACACCTTC
once	TRBV29-1	TRBJ2-7	-	CSVVSQAQRPGEQHEQYF	TGCAGCGTTGTTTCGCAGGCTCAGCGGCCGGGGGAACAGCACGAGCAGTACTTC
-	TRBV1	TRBJ2-1	-	CTSRRTSGGASSYNEQFF	TGCACCAGCAGAAGGACTAGCGGGGGGGCGAGCTCCTACAATGAGCAGTTCTTC
-	TRBV5-4	TRBJ2-7	-	CASSLGPLAHEQYF	TGTGCCAGCAGCTTAGGACCCCTAGCCCACGAGCAGTACTTC
-	TRBV18	TRBJ1-4	TRBD1	CASSPHRGPNEKLFF	TGTGCCAGCTCACCGCACAGGGGACCTAATGAAAAACTGTTTTTT
-	TRBV5-1	TRBJ2-7	TRBD2	CASSSTSGGSYEQYF	TGCGCCAGCAGCTCGACTAGCGGGGGATCATACGAGCAGTACTTC
-	TRBV10-3	TRBJ2-7	TRBD1	CAIRMDRGIHEQYF	TGTGCCATCAGGATGGACAGGGGGATCCACGAGCAGTACTTC
-	TRBV6-6	TRBJ2-7	TRBD1	CASSWTGTYEQYF	TGTGCCAGCAGTTGGACAGGGACCTACGAGCAGTACTTC
-	TRBV27	TRBJ2-2	-	CASSPLASANTGELFF	TGTGCCAGCAGTCCATTAGCGAGTGCGAACACCGGGGAGCTGTTTTTT
-	TRBV18	TRBJ2-1	-	CASSPNRNTYNEQFF	TGTGCCAGCTCACCAAACAGGAATACCTACAATGAGCAGTTCTTC
-	TRBV9	TRBJ1-1	-	CASSSRRNTEAFF	TGTGCCAGCAGCTCCCGGCGGAACACTGAAGCTTTCTTT
-	TRBV9	TRBJ2-1	TRBD2	CASSAPLTSGHSYNEQFF	TGTGCCAGCAGCGCCCCCCTGACTAGCGGGCACTCCTACAATGAGCAGTTCTTC
-	TRBV6-5	TRBJ2-1	TRBD2	CASSYVGLAGYWEQFF	TGTGCCAGCAGTTACGTTGGACTAGCGGGATACTGGGAGCAGTTCTTC
few	TRBV30	TRBJ1-1	-	CAWSSANTEAFF	TGTGCCTGGAGTTCAGCGAACACTGAAGCTTTCTTT
-	TRBV19	TRBJ1-2	-	CASDGPFYGYTF	TGTGCCAGTGACGGGCCTTTCTATGGCTACACCTTC
-	TRBV5-5	TRBJ2-7	-	CASSLAYEQYF	TGTGCCAGCAGCTTGGCCTACGAGCAGTACTTC
-	TRBV7-3	TRBJ2-2	-	CASSLEVGIPNTGELFF	TGTGCCAGCAGCTTAGAGGTCGGCATCCCGAACACCGGGGAGCTGTTTTTT
-	TRBV4-3	TRBJ2-2	TRBD1	CASSLGTGVGVGELFF	TGCGCCAGCAGCCTTGGGACAGGGGTAGGGGTCGGGGAGCTGTTTTTT
-	TRBV4-1	TRBJ2-1	TRBD1	CASSHAGQGPYNEQFF	TGCGCCAGCAGCCATGCCGGACAGGGGCCATACAATGAGCAGTTCTTC
-	TRBV12-5	TRBJ2-3	-	CASGLVRSRLGDTQYF	TGTGCTAGTGGTTTGGTACGAAGCCGACTGGGGGATACGCAGTATTTT
-	TRBV7-3	TRBJ2-1	TRBD2	CASSSVAGGFYNEQFF	TGTGCCAGCAGCTCCGTCGCGGGAGGCTTCTACAATGAGCAGTTCTTC
few	TRBV6-5	TRBJ1-1	-	CASSRTAPYTEAFF	TGTGCCAGCAGTAGGACAGCGCCTTACACTGAAGCTTTCTTT
-	TRBV5-1	TRBJ2-2	-	CASSPLQGGETGELFF	TGCGCCAGCAGCCCCCTCCAGGGCGGGGAGACCGGGGAGCTGTTTTTT
-	TRBV4-2	TRBJ2-4	TRBD2	CASSQDGAGGTKNIQYF	TGTGCCAGCAGCCAAGATGGCGCGGGGGGGACCAAAAACATTCAGTACTTC
once	TRBV10-3	TRBJ1-1	-	CAISESQGWDTEAFF	TGTGCCATCAGTGAGTCCCAGGGTTGGGACACTGAAGCTTTCTTT
-	TRBV7-3	TRBJ2-7	TRBD2	CASSLKASGASYEQYF	TGTGCCAGCAGCTTAAAAGCTAGCGGGGCCTCCTACGAGCAGTACTTC
-	TRBV2	TRBJ2-5	TRBD1	CASSEALGTGKETQYF	TGTGCCAGCAGTGAAGCGTTAGGGACAGGTAAAGAGACCCAGTACTTC
-	TRBV10-3	TRBJ2-1	TRBD2	CAIRNSGGGYNEQFF	TGTGCCATCAGAAATAGCGGGGGGGGATACAATGAGCAGTTCTTC
-	TRBV6-5	TRBJ2-3	-	CATQRTDTQYF	TGTGCCACCCAGAGGACAGATACGCAGTATTTT
once	TRBV7-2	TRBJ2-7	TRBD1	CASSVDRAYEQYF	TGTGCCAGCAGCGTGGACAGGGCCTACGAGCAGTACTTC
medium-sized	TRBV13	TRBJ1-5	-	CASSLGKGGGQPQHF	TGTGCCAGCAGCCTGGGTAAGGGAGGAGGGCAGCCCCAGCATTTT
-	TRBV5-6	TRBJ1-5	-	CASSLSQGTYSNQPQHF	TGTGCCAGCAGCTTGTCCCAGGGGACTTATAGCAATCAGCCCCAGCATTTT
-	TRBV28	TRBJ1-6	-	CASSSASYNSPLHF	TGTGCCAGCAGTTCGGCCTCCTATAATTCACCCCTCCACTTT
-	TRBV6-1	TRBJ1-2	-	CASSVGTRLYGYTF	TGTGCCAGCAGTGTCGGGACAAGACTCTATGGCTACACCTTC
-	TRBV5-8	TRBJ2-1	-	CASSTGFMYNEQFF	TGTGCCAGCAGTACAGGGTTTATGTACAATGAGCAGTTCTTC
-	TRBV7-8	TRBJ1-2	-	CASSLERGVYGYTF	TGTGCCAGCAGCTTAGAACGGGGGGTCTATGGCTACACCTTC
-	TRBV6-5	TRBJ1-6	-	CASSYGGRVVAPLHF	TGTGCCAGCAGTTACGGCGGCAGGGTTGTCGCACCCCTCCACTTT
-	TRBV19	TRBJ1-1	TRBD1	CASSIDRDLNTEAFF	TGTGCCAGTAGTATCGACAGGGACCTGAACACTGAAGCTTTCTTT
-	TRBV7-2	TRBJ1-2	-	CASSFAGIGGNYGYTF	TGTGCCAGCAGCTTTGCAGGGATAGGGGGAAACTATGGCTACACCTTC
-	TRBV7-9	TRBJ2-2	-	CASSSYATGELFF	TGTGCCAGCAGCTCTTATGCAACCGGGGAGCTGTTTTTT
-	TRBV18	TRBJ1-3	-	CASSPTQGSGNTIYF	TGTGCCAGCTCACCAACCCAGGGCTCTGGAAACACCATATATTTT
-	TRBV7-9	TRBJ2-1	-	CASSLAGEVEQFF	TGTGCCAGCAGCTTAGCGGGAGAGGTTGAGCAGTTCTTC
-	TRBV5-4	TRBJ2-3	TRBD2	CASSLGGLAGTDTQYF	TGTGCCAGCAGCTTGGGCGGACTAGCGGGCACAGATACGCAGTATTTT
-	TRBV5-6	TRBJ2-7	-	CASSQQTPSQYF	TGTGCCAGCAGCCAACAGACGCCAAGCCAATACTTC
-	TRBV7-3	TRBJ2-1	-	CASSLGVSYNEQFF	TGTGCCAGCAGCTTAGGGGTTAGCTACAATGAGCAGTTCTTC